Reported below is one TCR beta chain. Antigen unknown. The source of the sample is a study of blood T cells in healthy people across ages. Combining a sample-barcoded 5' primer with a J-beta primer mix, a second PCR ran for about 6 to 11 cycles. MiXCR was run by TCRdb on the 5' RACE reads, yielding one entry per CDR3 protein. Among more than 1.4 million distinct CDR3 sequences listed, roughly 40% were seen once. Study results and caveats: Diversity of TCR beta correlated strongly with naive T cell percentage.

Sequencing was done on a sample of blood. The TCR was taken from a young woman in good health.

Written as DNA, the CDR3 is TGTGCCAGCAGTTTGGCCCCGAGTAGCAATCAGCCCCAGCATTTT. This codes for CASSLAPSSNQPQHF. This sequence joins TRBV12-3 or TRBV12-4 and TRBJ1-5; D call uncertain. CDR3 size: 15 residues. V was cut by 3 bases and J by 0 bases, with 9 bases left in between.